This record covers a single T cell receptor beta chain. This record comes from a study of blood T cell repertoires in COVID-19. The method was immunoSEQ multiplex PCR; TCRdb's version includes in-frame clones alone and lacks a portion of them. The table has fewer than 400,000 clones, more than 75% seen once. The CDR3 sequence is 20 residues long. CDR1 is SGHRS and CDR2 is YFSETQ in the germline V gene. V gave up 0 bases and J gave up 0 bases, with 22 bases separating them. The specimen sequenced was PBMCs or T cells enriched from blood (not recorded which). V and J are TRBV5-1 and TRBJ1-5, with D possibly matching TRBD1 (6 bases). The receptor comes from a woman between 50 and 59 years old who had recovered from COVID-19. The CDR3 sequence is CASSLGGPHRDAYSNQPQHF. CDR3 nucleotides: TGCGCCAGCAGCTTGGGAGGGCCCCACAGGGACGCGTATAGCAATCAGCCCCAGCATTTT.